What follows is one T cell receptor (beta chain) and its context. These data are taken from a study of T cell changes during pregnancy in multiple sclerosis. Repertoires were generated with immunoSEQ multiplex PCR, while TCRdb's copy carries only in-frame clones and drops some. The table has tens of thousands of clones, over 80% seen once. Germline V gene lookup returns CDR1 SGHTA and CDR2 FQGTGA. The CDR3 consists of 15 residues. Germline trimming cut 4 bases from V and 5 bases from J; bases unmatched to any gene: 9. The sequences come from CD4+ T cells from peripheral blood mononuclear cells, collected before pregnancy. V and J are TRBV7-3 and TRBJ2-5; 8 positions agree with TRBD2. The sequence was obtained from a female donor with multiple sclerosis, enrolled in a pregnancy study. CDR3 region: CASSSGGGARETQYF. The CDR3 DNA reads TGTGCCAGCAGCTCGGGAGGGGGGGCCAGGGAGACCCAGTACTTC.